Sequencing of this T cell receptor (beta chain) was carried out in a study of T cell responses to AZD1222 COVID-19 vaccine. Study-wide results and caveats: Reportedly, close to half of spike-specific TCRs are directed against unmutated variant regions. Across spike, vaccine-associated CD4 TCRs were found, dominant at 160-218 and 743-854.

Doses given second, at about 4 or about 12 weeks, were pooled. The assay was immunoSEQ multiplex PCR, and TCRdb's table has in-frame clones only and misses some. This sample carries 150,000 to 200,000 clones, just over 90% of them seen once, and the ten largest clones take 1% to 1.5%. For this clone: The antigen remains undetermined.

The TCR comes from an adult who received the AZD1222 COVID-19 vaccine. Sequenced material: peripheral blood, taken 28 days after the second AZD1222 dose.

CDR3 amino acids: CAWTGANVLTF. The CDR3 DNA follows: TGTGCCTGGACTGGGGCCAACGTCCTGACTTTC. This chain uses TRBV30 with TRBJ2-6; D gene ambiguous. The CDR3 runs 11 residues. Trimming took off 4 bases at V and 2 bases at J, with 0 bases between the two ends. CDR1 and CDR2 from the germline V gene are GTSNPN and SVGIG (reference sequence).